Presented here are 20 T cell receptor beta chains from one specimen sequenced in a study of blood T cells in healthy people across ages. Together with a sample-barcoded 5' primer, a J-beta primer mix was included in a second PCR lasting about 6 to 12 cycles. A single record per CDR3 protein comes from TCRdb applying MiXCR to the 5' RACE reads. The repertoire has approximately 1,000,000 distinct CDR3 sequences, 35% to 55% of them found once; the top ten carry around 18%. Sequencing was carried out using blood. The receptors shown here come from a woman in her sixties in good health.

The chain recombines TRBV15 with TRBJ2-7; a possible D gene is TRBD1 (5 bases). CDR1 is LNHNV, CDR2 YYDKDF, per germline (reference sequence). The CDR3 runs 15 residues. Between the trimmed V and J ends, which lost 1 base and 7 bases, there was a span of 17 bases. CDR3: CATSRGWGATDEQYF. The CDR3 bases are TGTGCCACCAGCAGAGGTTGGGGCGCAACGGATGAGCAGTACTTC.

The table lists this clonotype with a few counts. This chain uses TRBV11-2 with TRBJ2-7, with D maybe TRBD1 (5 bases). The CDR3 consists of 12 residues. Germline V lookup: CDR1 SGHAT, CDR2 FQNNGV. V gave up 3 bases and J gave up 5 bases, with 8 bases separating them. In DNA, the CDR3 is TGTGCCAGCAGCTTTTCAGGGAACGAGCAGTACTTC. Translated, it gives CASSFSGNEQYF.

This chain joins TRBV5-1 and TRBJ1-4, with D perhaps TRBD1 (6 bases). The CDR3 length is 14 residues. V gave up 4 bases and J gave up 6 bases, with 13 bases separating them. The germline CDR1 and CDR2 sequences are SGHRS and YFSETQ. The CDR3 sequence is CASSGGGWDEKLFF. In DNA form, the CDR3 reads TGCGCCAGCAGCGGAGGGGGTTGGGATGAAAAACTGTTTTTT. Drawing the rest from reference TRBV5-1 and TRBJ1-4, the complete variable domain is KAGVTQTPRYLIKTRGQQVTLSCSPISGHRSVSWYQQTPGQGLQFLFEYFSETQRNKGNFPGRFSGRQFSNSRSEMNVSTLELGDSALYLCASSGGGWDEKLFFGSGTQLSVL.

The CDR3 sequence is CASSFRANEKLFF. The CDR3, as DNA: TGTGCCAGCAGCTTCCGGGCTAATGAAAAACTGTTTTTT. V usage is TRBV7-9 and J usage is TRBJ1-4; D gene unclear. The germline gives CDR1 SEHNR, CDR2 FQNEAQ (reference sequence). Trimming removed 3 bases at V and 3 bases at J, with 5 bases between. CDR3 length equals 13 residues.

With respect to this clonotype: A junction boundary mismatches the germline segment, possibly from a read error. The V and J genes are TRBV6-1 and TRBJ2-3; the D gene is possibly TRBD2 (6 bases). Per the germline V gene, CDR1 is MNHNS and CDR2 is SASEGT. This CDR3 comprises 15 residues. CDR3 in DNA: TGTGCCAGCAGGGAAGTAGCGGTGCAGGCAGATACGCAGTATTTT. This codes for CASREVAVQADTQYF.

The chain employs TRBV7-8 and TRBJ2-1; D call uncertain. Germline V gene lookup returns CDR1 SGHVS and CDR2 FQNEAQ. The CDR3 is made up of 16 amino acids. V was trimmed by 3 bases and J by 4 bases, leaving 16 bases between them. This chain's CDR3 is CASSFLSHPNYNEQFF. The DNA of the CDR3 is TGTGCCAGCAGCTTTCTAAGTCACCCTAATTACAATGAGCAGTTCTTC.

The table lists this clonotype with a few counts. The rearrangement links TRBV20-1 to TRBJ2-7, with D possibly being TRBD1 or TRBD2 (6 bases each). The CDR3 has 15 residues. V was shortened by 5 bases and J by 3 bases, with 20 bases between the two germline ends. The V gene's germline CDR1 is DFQATT and CDR2 SNEGSKA (reference sequence). The CDR3 nucleotides read TGCAGTGCTTCGAAGGGGGACTTTCCTCACTACGAGCAGTACTTC. It encodes CSASKGDFPHYEQYF.

This sequence joins TRBV6-5 and TRBJ2-1, with D tentatively TRBD2 (6 bases). The CDR3 runs 13 residues. Per germline, CDR1 MNHEY and CDR2 SVGAGI. The V gene lost 7 bases and the J gene lost 9 bases, with 16 bases spanning the gap. As DNA, the CDR3 is TGTGCCAGCACCCCGACTAGTTCGGGTGAGCAGTTCTTC. It translates to CASTPTSSGEQFF.

The chain couples TRBV9 to TRBJ1-1, with D perhaps TRBD1 (5 bases). CDR1 is SGDLS and CDR2 is YYNGEE in the germline V gene. The CDR3 loop spans 15 amino acids. The V end lost 0 bases, the J end lost 5 bases, and 14 bases lay between the germline ends. CDR3 protein: CASSVGGWAGTEAFF. CDR3 coding DNA: TGTGCCAGCAGCGTAGGGGGGTGGGCAGGGACTGAAGCTTTCTTT.

The rearrangement uses TRBV6-5 and TRBJ2-5; 12 nucleotides match TRBD1. There are 14 residues in the CDR3. J was trimmed by 5 bases and V by 6 bases; bases with no gene match: 4. Germline V lookup: CDR1 MNHEY, CDR2 SVGAGI. CDR3 nucleotides: TGTGCCAGCAGCGGGACAGGGGGCCCGGAGACCCAGTACTTC. Its translation is CASSGTGGPETQYF.

The chain employs TRBV10-3 and TRBJ2-1; TRBD2 aligns across 9 bases. The germline CDR1 and CDR2 sequences are ENHRY and SYGVKD. The CDR3 runs 12 residues. With 8 bases clipped from V and 9 bases from J, the junction kept 5 bases outside the gene matches. The CDR3 region is CAIAAGGFEQFF. CDR3 DNA: TGTGCCATCGCGGCGGGAGGGTTTGAGCAGTTCTTC.

The rearrangement links TRBV4-1 to TRBJ2-7; D possibly corresponds to TRBD1 (6 bases). This CDR3 has 15 amino acids. CDR1 is MGHRA, CDR2 YSYEKL, per germline. V lost 2 bases and J 3 bases, leaving 14 bases between the germline ends. The CDR3 region is CASSQFQQGLYEQYF. DNA for the CDR3: TGCGCCAGCAGCCAATTTCAGCAGGGGCTCTACGAGCAGTACTTC.

The chain carries TRBV9 and TRBJ2-3; 8 bases agree with TRBD2. V was pared by 1 base and J by 0 bases, with 4 bases of the junction left unmatched. This CDR3 contains 16 residues. From germline, CDR1 is SGDLS and CDR2 YYNGEE. In DNA form, the CDR3 reads TGTGCCAGCAGCGTATGGGGACTAGGAAGCACAGATACGCAGTATTTT. Protein sequence: CASSVWGLGSTDTQYF.

This chain connects TRBV7-2 to TRBJ1-2, with 7 bases aligning to TRBD1. Germline V CDR1 and CDR2: SGHTA, FQGNSA. The CDR3 contains 13 residues. Trimming took 6 bases from V and 4 from J; bases not matched to a gene: 5. The CDR3 DNA follows: TGTGCCAGCAGTGTACAGGGGAGCTATGGCTACACCTTC. It specifies CASSVQGSYGYTF.

The gene calls are TRBV4-1 and TRBJ2-1; no clear D. This CDR3 spans 13 amino acids. V was clipped by 1 base and J by 8 bases, with 9 bases between them. From germline, CDR1 is MGHRA and CDR2 YSYEKL. CDR3 DNA: TGCGCCAGCAGCCAAGTTCTAAGTCATGAGCAGTTCTTC. Protein product: CASSQVLSHEQFF.

The chain links TRBV30 to TRBJ2-4, with 10 positions matching TRBD1. The J call may be in error: the DNA end matches TRBJ2-7 better. CDR3 size: 13 residues. Per the germline V gene, CDR1 is GTSNPN and CDR2 is SVGIG (reference sequence). The CDR3 nucleotides read TGTGCCTGCGAGGACAGGGGGGACCACGAGCAGTACTTC. The encoded protein is CACEDRGDHEQYF.

The rearrangement uses TRBV7-2 and TRBJ2-3; D may match TRBD1 or TRBD2 (5 bases each). V was cut by 7 bases and J by 3 bases, with 14 bases left in between. CDR3 size: 14 residues. Germline values: CDR1 SGHTA, CDR2 FQGNSA. The CDR3 coding sequence is TGTGCCAGCACCACCGGGACCATTACAGATACGCAGTATTTT. Its protein product is CASTTGTITDTQYF.

V is TRBV27 and J is TRBJ2-1, with D uncertain. Germline-derived CDR1 and CDR2 are MNHEY and SMNVEV (reference sequence). This CDR3 is 16 amino acids long. V was clipped by 5 bases and J by 0 bases, with 14 bases between them. The CDR3 DNA follows: TGTGCCAGCAGTCCGCTGGCGCCAGGCTCCTACAATGAGCAGTTCTTC. Amino acids: CASSPLAPGSYNEQFF.

The J gene is TRBJ2-7, the V gene TRBV14; TRBD2 might be the D (5 bases). Germline CDR1 reads SGHDN; CDR2 reads FVKESK. This CDR3 has 13 amino acids. The V gene lost 7 bases and the J gene lost 7 bases, with 17 bases spanning the gap. CDR3 amino acids: CASNHLALSEQYF. The DNA of the CDR3 is TGTGCCAGCAACCATCTAGCCCTGAGTGAGCAGTACTTC.

This clonotype was counted a few times. The rearrangement joins TRBV12-3 or TRBV12-4 to TRBJ2-1; possibly TRBD2 for D (6 bases). Trimming cost V 5 bases and J 0 bases, with 14 bases left between them. This CDR3 comprises 16 residues. The CDR3: CASSTRLGGSYNEQFF. In DNA, the CDR3 is TGTGCCAGCAGTACAAGACTGGGGGGCTCCTACAATGAGCAGTTCTTC.